Following are 10 T cell receptor beta chains from one sample sequenced in a study of T cells in Graves' hyperthyroidism and ophthalmopathy. The source material, RNA transcripts, was used to amplify TCR beta CDR3 regions. First-round RT-PCR targeting the TCR CDR3 was performed with the HTBI primer set. MiXCR, run by TCRdb on the multiplex PCR reads, gives a single entry per CDR3 protein. The sample contains hundreds of thousands of distinct CDR3 sequences, approximately 14% of which appear only once. Sequencing was performed on blood. The source of these receptors is a woman aged 18-30 years with Graves' hyperthyroidism.

Many counts were recorded for this clonotype. V and J are TRBV7-3 and TRBJ2-7, with D perhaps being TRBD1 or TRBD2 (5 bases each). CDR1 is SGHTA, CDR2 FQGTGA, per germline. CDR3 length: 14 amino acids. V gave up 0 bases and J gave up 6 bases, with 12 bases separating them. CDR3 sequence: CASSLTGPSSEQYF. The CDR3 DNA reads as TGTGCCAGCAGCTTAACGGGACCGAGCTCCGAGCAGTACTTC.

This clonotype was counted many times. The chain links TRBV2 to TRBJ1-2, with 7 positions matching TRBD1. With 3 bases clipped from V and 8 bases from J, the junction kept 3 bases outside the gene matches. Germline assignment: CDR1 SNHLY and CDR2 FYNNEI. The CDR3 consists of 12 residues. The CDR3 DNA reads as TGTGCCAGCAGTGACAGGGGGGAAGGCTACACCTTC. Its protein is CASSDRGEGYTF.

The sample holds many counts of this clonotype. Written as DNA, the CDR3 is TGTGCCAGCAGCGGATCAGGGTTCATGAACACTGAAGCTTTCTTT. This gives the protein CASSGSGFMNTEAFF. The chain couples TRBV7-8 to TRBJ1-1, with D perhaps TRBD1 (5 bases). The CDR3 consists of 15 residues. V was shortened by 5 bases and J by 0 bases, with 13 bases between the two germline ends. Germline-derived CDR1 and CDR2 are SGHVS and FQNEAQ.

This clonotype was counted many times. The chain uses TRBV20-1 and TRBJ2-3, with TRBD2 matching 10 bases. The trim removed 5 bases at V and 6 bases at J, leaving 11 bases unmatched. The CDR3 contains 15 residues. Looked up from germline, CDR1 is DFQATT and CDR2 is SNEGSKA (reference sequence). CDR3 coding DNA: TGCAGTGCTCCCGTCCCAGCGGGGGGGCCGGATACGCAGTATTTT. It is translated as CSAPVPAGGPDTQYF.

Ten or more counts support this clonotype. The chain is built from TRBV18 and TRBJ1-5; possibly TRBD1 for D (6 bases). The CDR3 has 16 residues. Germline V gives CDR1 KGHSH, CDR2 LQKENI. The V gene lost 2 bases and the J gene lost 0 bases, with 11 bases spanning the gap. The CDR3 sequence: CASSPATGASNQPQHF. The DNA of the CDR3 is TGTGCCAGCTCACCAGCGACAGGAGCTAGCAATCAGCCCCAGCATTTT.

This clonotype was found once. The chain carries TRBV4-2 and TRBJ1-1; no clear D gene. The V end lost 2 bases, the J end lost 7 bases, and 14 bases lay between the germline ends. The germline V gene encodes CDR1 LGHNA and CDR2 YNFKEQ. CDR3 length equals 14 residues. CDR3 sequence reads: CASSQSGPDGEAFF. In nucleotides, the CDR3 is TGTGCCAGCAGCCAATCAGGCCCGGATGGTGAAGCTTTCTTT.

This clonotype was counted at least ten times. The chain employs TRBV7-8 and TRBJ2-5; a possible D gene is TRBD1 (5 bases). This CDR3 has 14 amino acids. CDR1 is SGHVS and CDR2 is FQNEAQ in the germline V gene. Trimming left V 2 bases short and J 5 bases short, with 12 bases between. The CDR3 sequence: CASSLNQGWETQYF. CDR3 sequence (DNA): TGTGCCAGCAGCTTAAACCAGGGTTGGGAGACCCAGTACTTC.

Of note for this clonotype: A much larger clone is a single base away; this may be a read error. The chain has TRBV27 and TRBJ2-3; D gene unclear. From germline, CDR1 is MNHEY and CDR2 SMNVEV (reference sequence). The length of the CDR3 is 15 residues. Trimming took 4 bases from V and 2 from J, leaving 13 bases between them. CDR3: CASSSPWTTTDTQYF. As DNA, the CDR3 is TGTGCCAGCAGTTCCCCCTGGACCACCACAGATACGCAGTATTTT.

About this clonotype: It may be a read error: a sequence one base away is much more abundant. The chain has TRBV10-2 and TRBJ2-7; 11 bases line up with TRBD2. The DNA end lines up better with TRBJ2-1; the J call may be wrong. The CDR3 loop spans 14 amino acids. The germline gives CDR1 WSHSY, CDR2 SAAADI. The CDR3 region is CASDTSGSSYEQFF. DNA for the CDR3: TGCGCCAGCGATACTAGCGGGAGCTCCTACGAGCAGTTCTTC.

This clonotype was counted ten times or more. The rearrangement links TRBV6-1 to TRBJ2-7; D possibly corresponds to TRBD1 (5 bases). With 1 base removed from V and 5 bases from J, the gap between germline ends came to 15 bases. This CDR3 is 15 amino acids long. CDR1 is MNHNS, CDR2 SASEGT, per germline. In DNA form, the CDR3 reads TGTGCCAGCAGTGAAGAGATTGGCCAGGGAAACGAGCAGTACTTC. It specifies CASSEEIGQGNEQYF.